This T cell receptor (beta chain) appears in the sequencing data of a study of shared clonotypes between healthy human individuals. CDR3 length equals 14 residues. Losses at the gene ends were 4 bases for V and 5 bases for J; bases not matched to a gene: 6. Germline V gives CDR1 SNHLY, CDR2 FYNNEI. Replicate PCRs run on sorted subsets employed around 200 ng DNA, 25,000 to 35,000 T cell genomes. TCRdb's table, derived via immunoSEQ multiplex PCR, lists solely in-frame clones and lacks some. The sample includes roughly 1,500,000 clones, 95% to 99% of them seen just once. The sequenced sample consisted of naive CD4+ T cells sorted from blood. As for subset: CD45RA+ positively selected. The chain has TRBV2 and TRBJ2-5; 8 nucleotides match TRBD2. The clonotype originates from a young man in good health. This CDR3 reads CASSARREVETQYF. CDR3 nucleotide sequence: TGTGCCAGCAGTGCACGGCGGGAGGTGGAGACCCAGTACTTC.